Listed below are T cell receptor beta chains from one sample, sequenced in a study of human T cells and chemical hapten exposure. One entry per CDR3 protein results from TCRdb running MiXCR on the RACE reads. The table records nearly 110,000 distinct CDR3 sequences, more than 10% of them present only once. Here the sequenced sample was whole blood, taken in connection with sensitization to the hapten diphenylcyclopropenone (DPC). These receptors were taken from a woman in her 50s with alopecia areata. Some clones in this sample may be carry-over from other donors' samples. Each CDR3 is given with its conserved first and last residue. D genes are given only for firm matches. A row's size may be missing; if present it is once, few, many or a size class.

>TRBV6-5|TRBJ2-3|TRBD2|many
TGTGCCAGCAGTTACCAAGGACTAGCGGGAGAAGATACGCAGTATTTT
CASSYQGLAGEDTQYF
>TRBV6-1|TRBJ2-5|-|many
TGTGCCAGCAGTGGCGAGTTCCAAGAGACCCAGTACTTC
CASSGEFQETQYF
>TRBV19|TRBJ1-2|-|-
TGTGCCAGTGGACTCTCCTCTTATGGCTACACCTTC
CASGLSSYGYTF
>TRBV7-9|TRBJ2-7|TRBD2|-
TGTGCCAGCAGCCCGGTGGGCGGGGGGGCCTACGAGCAGTACTTC
CASSPVGGGAYEQYF
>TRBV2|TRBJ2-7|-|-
TGTGCCAGCAGTGAACAGGGGATGGAGTACGAGCAGTACTTC
CASSEQGMEYEQYF
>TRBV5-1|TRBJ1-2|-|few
TGCGCCAGCAGCTTGGCGGGTGGGGATAACTCCTATGGCTACACCTTC
CASSLAGGDNSYGYTF
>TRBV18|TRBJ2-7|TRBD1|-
TGTGCCAGCTACGCCGGGACAGGGCCGGACGAGCAGTACTTC
CASYAGTGPDEQYF
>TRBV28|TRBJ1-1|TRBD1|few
TGTGCCAGCAGTCCACACGGGGACAGGGCTTTCTTT
CASSPHGDRAFF
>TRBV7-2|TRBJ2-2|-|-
TGTGCCAGCAGCTTAGGGACCTTGGCCGGGGAGCTGTTTTTT
CASSLGTLAGELFF
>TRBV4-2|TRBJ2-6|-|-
TGTGCCAGCAGTAGGGACCCCTTTTCTGGGGCCAACGTCCTGACTTTC
CASSRDPFSGANVLTF
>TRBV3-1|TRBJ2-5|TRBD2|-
TGTGCCAGCAGGCAGATCGGGACTAGCGGGGCACAAGAGACCCAGTACTTC
CASRQIGTSGAQETQYF
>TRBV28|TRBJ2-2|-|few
TGTGCCAGCAGTTTCAGGGCGGACACCGGGGAGCTGTTTTTT
CASSFRADTGELFF
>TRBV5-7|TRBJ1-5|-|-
TGTGCCAGCAGCCTGGGGGCGGACGTGATCAATCAGCCCCAGCATTTT
CASSLGADVINQPQHF
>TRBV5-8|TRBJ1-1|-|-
TGTGCCAGCAGTCGAAACGGGGTGAACACTGAAGCTTTCTTT
CASSRNGVNTEAFF
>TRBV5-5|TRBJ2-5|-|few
TGTGCCAGCAGCTCATTGACAGATATCCAAGAGACCCAGTACTTC
CASSSLTDIQETQYF
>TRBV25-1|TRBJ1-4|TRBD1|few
TGTGCCAGCGCCGGACAGGGCCTTAATGAAAAACTGTTTTTT
CASAGQGLNEKLFF
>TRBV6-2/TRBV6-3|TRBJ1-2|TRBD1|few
TGTGCCAGCAGCACAGGGGGCGTCTATGGCTACACCTTC
CASSTGGVYGYTF
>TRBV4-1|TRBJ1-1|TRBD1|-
TGCGCCAGCAGTCAACAGGGGGCCGGAGCTGAAGCTTTCTTT
CASSQQGAGAEAFF
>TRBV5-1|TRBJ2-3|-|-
TGCGCCAGCAGCCCCGCGGGCCCCCAAACAGATACGCAGTATTTT
CASSPAGPQTDTQYF
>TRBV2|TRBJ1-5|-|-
TGTGCCAGCAGTGCTCAGGCCCAGACTAATCAGCCCCAGCATTTT
CASSAQAQTNQPQHF
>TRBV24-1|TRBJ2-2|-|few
TGTGCCACCAGTGATTTGGGGCGGGACGGACACACCGGGGAGCTGTTTTTT
CATSDLGRDGHTGELFF
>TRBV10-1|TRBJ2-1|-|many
TGCGCCAGCAGTGTGTCCTTTGAGGAGCAGTTCTTC
CASSVSFEEQFF
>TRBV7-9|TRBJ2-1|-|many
TGTGCCAGCAGCTCAGCGGGTTACAATGAGCAGTTCTTC
CASSSAGYNEQFF
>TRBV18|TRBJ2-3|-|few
TGTGCCAGCTCACCAGGACAGTTAAGCACAGATACGCAGTATTTT
CASSPGQLSTDTQYF
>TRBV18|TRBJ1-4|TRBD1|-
TGTGCCAGCTCACCACGGACAGGGACTGAAAAACTGTTTTTT
CASSPRTGTEKLFF
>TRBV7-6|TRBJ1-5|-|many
TGTGCCAGCAGCCCCCGGGGCCAGCCCCAGCATTTT
CASSPRGQPQHF
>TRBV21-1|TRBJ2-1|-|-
TGTGCCAGCACCGAGGCGGGACTAGCGTCAACCAACCCCCATGAGCAGTTCTTC
CASTEAGLASTNPHEQFF
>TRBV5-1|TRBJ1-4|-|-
TGCGCCAGCAGCTGGAGGCGCGCGGGGACTAATGAAAAACTGTTTTTT
CASSWRRAGTNEKLFF
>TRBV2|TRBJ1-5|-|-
TGTGCCAGCAACCAACGGGGGAATCAGCCCCAGCATTTT
CASNQRGNQPQHF
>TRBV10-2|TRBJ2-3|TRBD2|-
TGCGCCAGCAGTGAGCCGGGACTAGCGGGGGAAACTAGCACAGATACGCAGTATTTT
CASSEPGLAGETSTDTQYF
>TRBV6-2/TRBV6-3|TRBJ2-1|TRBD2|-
TGTGCCAGCAGTTACGGTGGGACTAGGCGCAATGAGCAGTTCTTC
CASSYGGTRRNEQFF
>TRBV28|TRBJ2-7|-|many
TGTGCCAGCAGTTTTCTCGGGACAGCGGGTTACGAGCAGTACTTC
CASSFLGTAGYEQYF
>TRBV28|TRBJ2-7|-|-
TGTGCCAGCAGCCTGGCCAGTACCTCCTCCTACGAGCAGTACTTC
CASSLASTSSYEQYF
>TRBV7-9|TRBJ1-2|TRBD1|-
TGTGCCAGCAGCTCCCAAACAGGGGTCGGGGGCTTAAACTATGGCTACACCTTC
CASSSQTGVGGLNYGYTF
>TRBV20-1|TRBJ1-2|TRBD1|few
TGCAGTGCTAGAGAACTGGGACAGGGAAAGTATGGCTACACCTTC
CSARELGQGKYGYTF
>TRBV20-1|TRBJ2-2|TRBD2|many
TGCAGTGCTGGGAGGGGGCGGCTAGCGGGAGCCGGGGAGCTGTTTTTT
CSAGRGRLAGAGELFF
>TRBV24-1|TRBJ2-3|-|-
TGTGCCACCATCGCCGGGCTCGCCGCAGATACGCAGTATTTT
CATIAGLAADTQYF
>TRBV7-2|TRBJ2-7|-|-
TGTGCCAGCGGCAAAGGGGGGGCAGCTGATAAGTACTTC
CASGKGGAADKYF
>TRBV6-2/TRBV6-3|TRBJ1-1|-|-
TGTGCCAGCAGAGAACCGGACTGGGGGAAGGCTGAAGCTTTCTTT
CASREPDWGKAEAFF
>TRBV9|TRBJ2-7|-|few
TGTGCCAGCAGCGTAGCGCCTAGCGAACAATACGAGCAGTACTTC
CASSVAPSEQYEQYF
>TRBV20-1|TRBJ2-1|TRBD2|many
TGCAGTGCTACAAAAGGACTAGCGGGAGGCAATGAGCAGTTCTTC
CSATKGLAGGNEQFF
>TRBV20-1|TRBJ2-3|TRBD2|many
TGCACCCAAGCGGGGGGGAGCACAGATACGCAGTATTTT
CTQAGGSTDTQYF
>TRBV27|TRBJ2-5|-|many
TGTGCCAGCAGTGGGTCGGCTAGCCAAGAGACCCAGTACTTC
CASSGSASQETQYF